These T cell receptor beta chains were read from a single sample in a study of human T cells and chemical hapten exposure. TCRdb analysed the RACE reads with MiXCR anew, one entry per CDR3 protein. The data show some 330,000 distinct CDR3 sequences, roughly 6% seen once. The sample was whole blood, taken in connection with sensitization to the hapten diphenylcyclopropenone (DPC). The receptors were sampled from a woman aged 18-29 years with alopecia areata. Some clones in this sample may be carry-over from other donors' samples. Both conserved end residues are part of each CDR3.

J | V | CDR3
TRBJ1-2 | TRBV5-1 | CASSGNLANYGYTF
TRBJ2-1 | TRBV2 | CASSDGSGGGGYNEQFF
TRBJ1-4 | TRBV6-1 | CASSREGALQGAGEKLFF
TRBJ1-3 | TRBV7-9 | CASSPQGSSGNTIYF
TRBJ1-4 | TRBV2 | CASSEALWNEKLFF
TRBJ2-5 | TRBV28 | CASSRDAQETQYF
TRBJ1-5 | TRBV20-1 | CSALRTGGFEPQHF
TRBJ2-3 | TRBV9 | CASSVESASDTQYF
TRBJ1-5 | TRBV7-9 | CASSLDAYNQPQHF
TRBJ1-1 | TRBV29-1 | CSVEGRLNTEAFF
TRBJ2-7 | TRBV4-3 | CASSPGQDGTPYYEQYF
TRBJ2-6 | TRBV7-2 | CASSVLANGANVLTF
TRBJ1-6 | TRBV12-3/TRBV12-4 | CASSYSAQADSPLHF
TRBJ1-5 | TRBV6-2/TRBV6-3 | CASHAFKGGNQPQHF
TRBJ1-1 | TRBV6-5 | CASSTTGNTEAFF
TRBJ2-5 | TRBV4-3 | CASSQEGTAQETQYF
TRBJ2-3 | TRBV6-6 | CASSLSISTDTQYF
TRBJ2-3 | TRBV12-3/TRBV12-4 | CASSVITDTQYF
TRBJ2-5 | TRBV15 | CATSEGPQETQYF
TRBJ1-3 | TRBV10-3 | CAISESWGRDSGNTIYF
TRBJ1-2 | TRBV20-1 | CSSLGSYGYTF
TRBJ2-6 | TRBV4-3 | CASSQDHQGTFSGANVLTF
TRBJ1-4 | TRBV9 | CASSVGPTTNEKLFF
TRBJ1-2 | TRBV28 | CASSLPGQGLVGYTF
TRBJ2-3 | TRBV4-3 | CASSPQRPGTQYF
TRBJ1-1 | TRBV4-1 | CASSQGEGASAEAFF
TRBJ1-2 | TRBV7-9 | CASSPGQDGGYTF
TRBJ2-7 | TRBV7-3 | CASSFDGSGAYEQYF
TRBJ2-5 | TRBV7-6 | CASSLRDRGLETQYF
TRBJ2-3 | TRBV2 | CASILPGGDTQYF
TRBJ2-1 | TRBV15 | CATSHGVYNEQFF
TRBJ2-3 | TRBV14 | CASSDRGGAQDTQYF
TRBJ1-2 | TRBV7-2 | CASSFAWGGDGYTF
TRBJ2-5 | TRBV6-2/TRBV6-3 | CASSPGAPETQYF
TRBJ1-1 | TRBV6-2/TRBV6-3 | CASRPITGNGTEAFF
TRBJ1-1 | TRBV6-2/TRBV6-3 | CASRRQGSGTEAFF
TRBJ2-1 | TRBV2 | CASRAQLLGFNEQFF
TRBJ1-1 | TRBV12-3/TRBV12-4 | CASSPDLIWAEAFF
TRBJ2-1 | TRBV11-3 | CASSKTGTGLYNEQFF
TRBJ2-5 | TRBV4-1 | CASSQGFGGGAAAALETQYF
TRBJ2-7 | TRBV4-3 | CASSQEGPGQGFNEQYF
TRBJ2-7 | TRBV18 | CASSPAASYEQYF
TRBJ1-2 | TRBV5-1 | CASRTASNYGYTF
TRBJ2-3 | TRBV7-9 | CASSPSNVTQAGTQYF
TRBJ2-5 | TRBV12-3/TRBV12-4 | CASSPSSGGGETQYF